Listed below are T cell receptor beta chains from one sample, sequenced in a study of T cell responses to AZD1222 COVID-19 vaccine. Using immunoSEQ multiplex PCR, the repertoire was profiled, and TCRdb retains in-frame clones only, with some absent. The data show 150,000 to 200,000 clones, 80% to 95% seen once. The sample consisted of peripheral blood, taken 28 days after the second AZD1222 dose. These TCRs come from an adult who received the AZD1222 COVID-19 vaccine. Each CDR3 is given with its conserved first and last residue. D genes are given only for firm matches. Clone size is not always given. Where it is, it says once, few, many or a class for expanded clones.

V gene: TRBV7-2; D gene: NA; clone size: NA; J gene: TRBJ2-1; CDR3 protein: CASSLVGRGHNEQFF; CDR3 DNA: TGTGCCAGCAGCTTAGTAGGCAGGGGCCACAATGAGCAGTTCTTC
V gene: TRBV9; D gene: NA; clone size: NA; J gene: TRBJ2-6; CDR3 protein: CARLGGDPGPSGANVLTF; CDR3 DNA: TGTGCCAGACTAGGGGGGGACCCCGGACCCTCTGGGGCCAACGTCCTGACTTTC
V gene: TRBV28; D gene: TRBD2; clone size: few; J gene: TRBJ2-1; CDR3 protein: CASSLLGGRDNEQFF; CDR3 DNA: TGTGCCAGCAGTTTATTGGGCGGGAGGGACAATGAGCAGTTCTTC
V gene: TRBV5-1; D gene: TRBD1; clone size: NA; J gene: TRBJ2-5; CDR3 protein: CASSFYPGTAQETQYF; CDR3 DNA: TGCGCCAGCAGCTTTTACCCCGGGACAGCCCAAGAGACCCAGTACTTC
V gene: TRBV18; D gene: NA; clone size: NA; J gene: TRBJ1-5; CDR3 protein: CASSPLGASNQPQHF; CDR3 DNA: TGTGCCAGCTCACCACTGGGGGCTAGCAATCAGCCCCAGCATTTT
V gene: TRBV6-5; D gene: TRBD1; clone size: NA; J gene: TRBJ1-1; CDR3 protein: CASSLTGRTEAFF; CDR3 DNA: TGTGCCAGCAGTTTGACAGGGCGGACTGAAGCTTTCTTT
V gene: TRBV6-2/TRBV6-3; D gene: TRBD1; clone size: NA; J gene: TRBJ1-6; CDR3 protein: CASNPLQGRNSPLHF; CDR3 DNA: TGTGCCAGCAACCCGTTACAGGGGAGGAATTCACCCCTCCACTTT
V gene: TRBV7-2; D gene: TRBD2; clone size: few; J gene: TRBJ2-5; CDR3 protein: CASSLVGLAGRETQYF; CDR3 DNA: TGTGCCAGCAGCTTAGTGGGCCTAGCGGGCCGGGAGACCCAGTACTTC
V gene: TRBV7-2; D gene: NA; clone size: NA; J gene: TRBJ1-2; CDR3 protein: CASSFRGLYGYTF; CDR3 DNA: TGTGCCAGCAGCTTTAGGGGTCTTTATGGCTACACCTTC
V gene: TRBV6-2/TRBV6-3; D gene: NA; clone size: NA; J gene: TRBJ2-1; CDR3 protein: CASSLPQDREQFF; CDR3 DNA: TGTGCCAGCAGCCTTCCTCAAGACAGAGAGCAGTTCTTC
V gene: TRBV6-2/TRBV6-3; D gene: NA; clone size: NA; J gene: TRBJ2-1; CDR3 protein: CASSPGAYNEQFF; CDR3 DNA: TGTGCCAGCAGTCCAGGAGCCTACAATGAGCAGTTCTTC
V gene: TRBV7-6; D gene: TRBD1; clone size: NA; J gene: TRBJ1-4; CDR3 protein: CASSRQGPTNEKLFF; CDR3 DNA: TGTGCCAGCAGCAGACAGGGACCAACTAATGAAAAACTGTTTTTT
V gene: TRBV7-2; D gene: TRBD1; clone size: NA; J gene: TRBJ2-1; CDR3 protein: CASSVGTGGFENEQFF; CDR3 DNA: TGTGCCAGCAGCGTCGGGACAGGAGGATTCGAAAATGAGCAGTTCTTC
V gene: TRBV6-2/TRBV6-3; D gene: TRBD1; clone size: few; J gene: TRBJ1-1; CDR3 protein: CASSQGGAEAFF; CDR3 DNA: TGTGCCAGCAGCCAAGGGGGCGCTGAAGCTTTCTTT
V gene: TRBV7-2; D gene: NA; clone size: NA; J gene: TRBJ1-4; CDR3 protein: CASSLGVPNEKLFF; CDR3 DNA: TGTGCCAGCAGCTTAGGAGTACCTAATGAAAAACTGTTTTTT
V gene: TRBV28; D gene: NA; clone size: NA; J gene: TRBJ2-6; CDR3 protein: CASSHRANVLTF; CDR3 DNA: TGTGCCAGCAGTCACCGGGCCAACGTCCTGACTTTC
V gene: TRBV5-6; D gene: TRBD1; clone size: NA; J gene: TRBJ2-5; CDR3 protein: CASSPGGGAETQYF; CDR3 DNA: TGTGCCAGCAGCCCAGGGGGTGGGGCGGAGACCCAGTACTTC
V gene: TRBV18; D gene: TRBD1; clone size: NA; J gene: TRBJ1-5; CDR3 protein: CASSPLSRTGGTQPQHF; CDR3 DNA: TGTGCCAGCTCACCACTAAGTAGGACAGGGGGCACTCAGCCCCAGCATTTT
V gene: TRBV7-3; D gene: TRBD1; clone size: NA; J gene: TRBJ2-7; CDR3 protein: CASSRAGQGNYEQYF; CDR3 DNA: TGTGCCAGCAGCCGCGCCGGACAGGGAAACTACGAGCAGTACTTC
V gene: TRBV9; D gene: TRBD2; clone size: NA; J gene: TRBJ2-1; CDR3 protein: CASSVEGGRNNEQFF; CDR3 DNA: TGTGCCAGCAGCGTAGAGGGCGGGAGGAACAATGAGCAGTTCTTC
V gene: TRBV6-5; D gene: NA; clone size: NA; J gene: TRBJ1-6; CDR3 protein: CASRGIWDNSPLHF; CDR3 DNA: TGTGCCAGCCGGGGTATTTGGGATAATTCACCCCTCCACTTT
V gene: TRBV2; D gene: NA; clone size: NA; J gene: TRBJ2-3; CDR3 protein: CASSGGWGTDTQYF; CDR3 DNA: TGTGCCAGCAGTGGCGGGTGGGGCACAGATACGCAGTATTTT
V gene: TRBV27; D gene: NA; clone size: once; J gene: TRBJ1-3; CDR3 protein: CASSLTGYSGNTIYF; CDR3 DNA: TGTGCCAGCAGTCTCACAGGGTACTCTGGAAACACCATATATTTT
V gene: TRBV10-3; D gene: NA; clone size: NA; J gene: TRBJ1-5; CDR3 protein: CAIAWNSNQPQHF; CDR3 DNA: TGTGCCATCGCGTGGAATAGCAATCAGCCCCAGCATTTT
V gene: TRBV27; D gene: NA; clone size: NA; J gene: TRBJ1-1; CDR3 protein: CASSSPGANTEAFF; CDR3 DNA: TGTGCCAGCAGTTCCCCCGGGGCGAACACTGAAGCTTTCTTT
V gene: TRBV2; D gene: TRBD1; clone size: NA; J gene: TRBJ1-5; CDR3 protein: CASSRDRGREQPQHF; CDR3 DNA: TGTGCCAGCTCCCGGGACAGGGGGCGGGAGCAGCCCCAGCATTTT
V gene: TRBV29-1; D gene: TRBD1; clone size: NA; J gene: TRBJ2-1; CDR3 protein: CSVVGRGNEQFF; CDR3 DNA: TGCAGCGTTGTAGGCAGGGGGAATGAGCAGTTCTTC
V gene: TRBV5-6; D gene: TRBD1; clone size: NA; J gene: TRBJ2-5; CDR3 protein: CASTMRAQGEKTQYF; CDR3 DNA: TGTGCCAGCACCATGAGGGCACAGGGGGAAAAGACCCAGTACTTC
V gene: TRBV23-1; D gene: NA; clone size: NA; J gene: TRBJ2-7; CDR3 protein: CASITDRGTRYYEQYF; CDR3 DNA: TGCGCCAGCATCACGGACCGCGGGACACGGTACTACGAGCAGTACTTC
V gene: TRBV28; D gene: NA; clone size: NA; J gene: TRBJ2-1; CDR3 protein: CASVEGETYNEQFF; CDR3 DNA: TGTGCCAGCGTGGAGGGGGAGACCTACAATGAGCAGTTCTTC
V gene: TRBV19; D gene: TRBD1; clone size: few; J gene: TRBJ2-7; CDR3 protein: CASSMSGGLSYEQYF; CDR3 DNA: TGTGCCAGTAGTATGTCAGGGGGCCTATCCTACGAGCAGTACTTC
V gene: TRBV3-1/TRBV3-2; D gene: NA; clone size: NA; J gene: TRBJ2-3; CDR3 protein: CASSQGLAHTDTQYF; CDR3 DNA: TGTGCCAGCAGCCAAGGGCTGGCTCACACAGATACGCAGTATTTT
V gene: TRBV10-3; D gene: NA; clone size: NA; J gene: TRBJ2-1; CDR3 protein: CAIGQNEQFF; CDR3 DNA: TGTGCCATCGGGCAGAATGAGCAGTTCTTC
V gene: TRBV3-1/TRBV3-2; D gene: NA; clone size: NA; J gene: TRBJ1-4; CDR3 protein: CASSQGLGEKLFF; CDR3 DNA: TGTGCCAGCAGCCAAGGCCTCGGAGAAAAACTGTTTTTT
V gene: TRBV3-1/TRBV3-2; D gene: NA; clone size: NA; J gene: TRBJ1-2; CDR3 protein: CASSHLGGTGYTF; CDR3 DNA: TGTGCCAGCAGCCATCTAGGGGGGACCGGCTACACCTTC
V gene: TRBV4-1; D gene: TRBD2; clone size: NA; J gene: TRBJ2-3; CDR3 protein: CASSQGAGEGDTQYF; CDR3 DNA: TGCGCCAGCAGCCAAGGAGCGGGAGAGGGAGATACGCAGTATTTT
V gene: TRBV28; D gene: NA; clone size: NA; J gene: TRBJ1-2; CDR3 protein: CASTGNYGYTF; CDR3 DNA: TGTGCCAGCACAGGGAACTATGGCTACACCTTC
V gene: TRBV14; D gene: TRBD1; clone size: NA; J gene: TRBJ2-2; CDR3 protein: CASSQRQGSGELFF; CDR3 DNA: TGTGCCAGCAGCCAACGACAGGGATCCGGGGAGCTGTTTTTT
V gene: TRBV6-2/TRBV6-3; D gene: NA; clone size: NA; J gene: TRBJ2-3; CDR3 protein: CASSQRVTQYF; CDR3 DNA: TGTGCCAGCAGCCAGCGTGTTACGCAGTATTTT
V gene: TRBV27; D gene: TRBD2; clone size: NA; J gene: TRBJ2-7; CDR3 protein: CASRREPSYEQYF; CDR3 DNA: TGTGCCAGCAGGCGGGAGCCCTCCTACGAGCAGTACTTC
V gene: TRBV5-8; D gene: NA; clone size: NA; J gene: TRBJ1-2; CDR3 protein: CASSSGPGHYGYTF; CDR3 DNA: TGTGCCAGCAGCTCTGGACCGGGTCACTATGGCTACACCTTC
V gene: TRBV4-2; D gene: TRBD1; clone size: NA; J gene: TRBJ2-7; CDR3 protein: CASSQEGDRVSEQYF; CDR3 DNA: TGTGCCAGCAGCCAAGAGGGGGACAGGGTATCCGAGCAGTACTTC
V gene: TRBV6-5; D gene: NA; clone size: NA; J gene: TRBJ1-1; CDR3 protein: CASSYGGSLNTEAFF; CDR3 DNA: TGTGCCAGCAGTTACGGAGGGAGCTTGAACACTGAAGCTTTCTTT